Listed below are T cell receptor beta chains from one sample, sequenced in a study of shared clonotypes between healthy human individuals. Assay used: immunoSEQ multiplex PCR; TCRdb lists only in-frame clones, some missing. Of roughly 520,000 clones in the sample, about 96% are singletons; the top ten hold about 0.067%. Sequencing was carried out using naive CD4+ T cells sorted from blood. The receptors come from a woman aged 25 to 39 in good health. Each CDR3 is given with its conserved first and last residue. Fields, in order: CDR3 protein, CDR3 DNA, V gene, clone size, J gene, CDR3 length, D gene. D genes are given only for firm matches. Part of the rows lack a size; the others show once, few, many or a class for expanded clones.

CATSRDMGRQPQHF	TGTGCCACCAGCAGAGATATGGGGAGACAGCCCCAGCATTTT	TRBV15	-	TRBJ1-5	14	-
CASSSGTSGSLYEQYF	TGTGCCAGCAGCTCGGGGACTAGCGGGAGTCTTTACGAGCAGTACTTC	TRBV5-4	-	TRBJ2-7	16	TRBD2
CASSGRQNSNQPQHF	TGTGCCAGCAGCGGCCGTCAAAATAGCAATCAGCCCCAGCATTTT	TRBV7-2	-	TRBJ1-5	15	-
CASSLTLAGGPGKGDTQYF	TGTGCCAGCAGCTTAACACTAGCGGGAGGGCCGGGGAAGGGAGATACGCAGTATTTT	TRBV7-9	-	TRBJ2-3	19	TRBD2
CASNAPRGRKNSTDTQYF	TGTGCCAGCAACGCACCTAGAGGACGGAAAAATAGCACAGATACGCAGTATTTT	TRBV7-9	-	TRBJ2-3	18	-
CASSVGLMNTEAFF	TGTGCCAGTAGTGTGGGACTGATGAACACTGAAGCTTTCTTT	TRBV19	once	TRBJ1-1	14	-
CASSPWGGDTQYF	TGTGCCAGCAGCCCCTGGGGAGGAGATACGCAGTATTTT	TRBV5-4	-	TRBJ2-3	13	-
CASSSAGGGAGGYTF	TGTGCCAGCAGCTCTGCGGGGGGAGGGGCTGGTGGCTACACCTTC	TRBV6-5	-	TRBJ1-2	15	-
CASSAWTGSTYEQYF	TGTGCCAGCAGTGCATGGACAGGATCAACCTACGAGCAGTACTTC	TRBV6-1	-	TRBJ2-7	15	TRBD1
CASSLSEALPNTEAFF	TGCGCCAGCAGCTTATCTGAGGCACTGCCGAACACTGAAGCTTTCTTT	TRBV5-1	-	TRBJ1-1	16	-
CASSIDRLAGVKSDEQYF	TGTGCCAGTAGTATAGATAGACTAGCGGGAGTGAAATCTGACGAGCAGTACTTC	TRBV19	-	TRBJ2-7	18	TRBD2
CASSLDRAAYYEQYF	TGTGCCAGCAGCTTAGATAGAGCGGCGTACTACGAGCAGTACTTC	TRBV13	-	TRBJ2-7	15	-
CASSHRLVPDYEQYF	TGCGCCAGCAGCCACAGACTCGTACCAGATTACGAGCAGTACTTC	TRBV4-1	-	TRBJ2-7	15	-
CASSITGSYEQYF	TGTGCCAGCAGTATAACAGGTTCCTACGAGCAGTACTTC	TRBV7-3	-	TRBJ2-7	13	-
CASSFRIYSNQPQHF	TGTGCCAGTAGTTTCCGGATTTATAGCAATCAGCCCCAGCATTTT	TRBV19	-	TRBJ1-5	15	-
CASSLGQLERYTF	TGTGCCAGCAGTTTGGGACAACTAGAGCGCTACACCTTC	TRBV28	-	TRBJ1-2	13	-
CASSTISGATGELFF	TGTGCCAGTAGTACCATAAGCGGAGCCACCGGGGAGCTGTTTTTT	TRBV19	few	TRBJ2-2	15	-
CASSSTGHGYTF	TGTGCCAGCAGCTCGACAGGGCACGGCTACACCTTC	TRBV7-9	-	TRBJ1-2	12	TRBD1
CASSFRLAGKKETQYF	TGTGCCAGCAGCTTCCGACTAGCGGGAAAAAAAGAGACCCAGTACTTC	TRBV11-2	-	TRBJ2-5	16	TRBD2
CASSVDNQETQYF	TGTGCCAGCAGTGTGGATAACCAAGAGACCCAGTACTTC	TRBV2	-	TRBJ2-5	13	-
CASSPQTAPNEKLFF	TGTGCCAGCTCACCACAGACAGCTCCTAATGAAAAACTGTTTTTT	TRBV18	once	TRBJ1-4	15	-
CASSMGRGGQPQHF	TGTGCCAGTAGTATGGGGCGTGGCGGGCAGCCCCAGCATTTT	TRBV19	-	TRBJ1-5	14	-
CASSIAGAVDTQYF	TGTGCCAGCAGTATCGCCGGGGCGGTGGATACGCAGTATTTT	TRBV28	-	TRBJ2-3	14	-
CASSHDRFF	TGTGCCAGCAGCCACGACAGGTTCTTC	TRBV7-4	few	TRBJ1-2	9	-
CASSPQRGVALYGYTF	TGTGCCAGCAGCCCCCAAAGAGGGGTGGCCCTCTATGGCTACACCTTC	TRBV9	-	TRBJ1-2	16	-
CASSLGRGLGQPQHF	TGTGCCAGCAGTTTAGGCAGGGGTCTCGGTCAGCCCCAGCATTTT	TRBV28	-	TRBJ1-5	15	-
CASSFRGDGYTF	TGTGCCAGCAGTTTCAGGGGGGATGGCTACACCTTC	TRBV6-5	-	TRBJ1-2	12	TRBD1
CASKNGRPWSTDTQYF	TGTGCCAGCAAGAACGGGAGGCCCTGGTCCACAGATACGCAGTATTTT	TRBV14	-	TRBJ2-3	16	TRBD2
CASSISGQAGELFF	TGTGCCAGTAGTATCTCCGGCCAAGCCGGGGAGCTGTTTTTT	TRBV19	-	TRBJ2-2	14	-
CASSLRGAGNTEAFF	TGTGCCAGCAGCTTGAGAGGGGCTGGGAACACTGAAGCTTTCTTT	TRBV5-4	-	TRBJ1-1	15	-
CASSPHRDGNSYEQYF	TGTGCCAGCAGCCCCCACCGGGACGGGAATTCCTACGAGCAGTACTTC	TRBV27	-	TRBJ2-7	16	-
CASSPGQGAYNEQFF	TGTGCCAGCAGCCCCGGTCAGGGGGCTTACAATGAGCAGTTCTTC	TRBV11-2	-	TRBJ2-1	15	TRBD1
CASSFGTANTGELFF	TGCGCCAGCAGCTTCGGCACCGCGAACACCGGGGAGCTGTTTTTT	TRBV5-1	-	TRBJ2-2	15	-
CAISESGRVNTGELFF	TGTGCCATCAGTGAGTCGGGCAGGGTGAACACCGGGGAGCTGTTTTTT	TRBV10-3	-	TRBJ2-2	16	-
CASSQTSGYQETQYF	TGCGCCAGCAGCCAGACTAGCGGGTACCAAGAGACCCAGTACTTC	TRBV5-1	-	TRBJ2-5	15	TRBD2
CASSLSGNNYGYTF	TGTGCCAGCAGCTTATCAGGGAATAACTATGGCTACACCTTC	TRBV11-2	-	TRBJ1-2	14	-
CASSLDLNEQFF	TGCGCCAGCAGCTTGGATTTAAATGAGCAGTTCTTC	TRBV5-1	-	TRBJ2-1	12	-
CASSPTGTTEAFF	TGTGCCAGCTCACCGACAGGGACCACTGAAGCTTTCTTT	TRBV18	once	TRBJ1-1	13	TRBD1
CAWSPGGTEAFF	TGTGCCTGGAGTCCAGGGGGGACTGAAGCTTTCTTT	TRBV30	-	TRBJ1-1	12	TRBD1
CASSMRQGHYEQYF	TGTGCCAGTAGTATGAGGCAGGGTCACTACGAGCAGTACTTC	TRBV19	-	TRBJ2-7	14	-
CASSQPGLARGTGELFF	TGCGCCAGCAGCCAACCTGGACTAGCACGAGGCACCGGGGAGCTGTTTTTT	TRBV4-1	few	TRBJ2-2	17	TRBD2
CASSFRASSNQPQHF	TGTGCCAGCAGCTTCAGGGCTTCCAGCAATCAGCCCCAGCATTTT	TRBV7-2	-	TRBJ1-5	15	-
CASSSNWGSNTGELFF	TGTGCCAGCAGCTCAAACTGGGGTAGTAACACCGGGGAGCTGTTTTTT	TRBV7-2	-	TRBJ2-2	16	-
CASSSQRNPYGYTF	TGTGCCAGCAGCTCGCAGCGAAACCCCTATGGCTACACCTTC	TRBV5-4	once	TRBJ1-2	14	-
CSVGRDPGSPAYNEQFF	TGCAGCGTTGGCCGGGACCCAGGGTCTCCAGCCTACAATGAGCAGTTCTTC	TRBV29-1	-	TRBJ2-1	17	-
CASHRAGATNGYTF	TGTGCCAGCCACCGCGCGGGGGCGACCAATGGCTACACCTTC	TRBV27	-	TRBJ1-2	14	-
CASSQGFFGQETQYF	TGTGCCAGCAGCCAAGGATTCTTCGGCCAAGAGACCCAGTACTTC	TRBV14	-	TRBJ2-5	15	-
CASSRGGLAGYNEQFF	TGTGCCAGCAGCCGGGGAGGACTAGCGGGTTACAATGAGCAGTTCTTC	TRBV7-7	-	TRBJ2-1	16	TRBD2
CASSLDLRDREQYF	TGTGCCAGCAGCTTGGACTTGCGGGACCGCGAGCAGTACTTC	TRBV5-4	once	TRBJ2-7	14	-
CASSLGAYNEQFF	TGTGCCAGCAGCTTGGGCGCCTACAATGAGCAGTTCTTC	TRBV7-3	-	TRBJ2-1	13	-
CASSPRIQTPLEQYF	TGTGCCAGCTCACCACGAATACAGACCCCCTTGGAGCAGTACTTC	TRBV18	-	TRBJ2-7	15	-
CAWSLERWYEQYF	TGTGCCTGGAGCCTCGAGCGGTGGTACGAGCAGTACTTC	TRBV30	-	TRBJ2-7	13	-
CASSPSLIKPQHF	TGTGCCAGCAGCCCCTCGCTAATCAAGCCCCAGCATTTT	TRBV28	-	TRBJ1-5	13	-
CASSSSLANTGELFF	TGTGCCAGCAGCTCCAGTCTAGCGAACACCGGGGAGCTGTTTTTT	TRBV5-5	-	TRBJ2-2	15	-
CASPRTSGRSAYEQYF	TGTGCCAGTCCCCGGACTAGCGGGCGATCTGCCTACGAGCAGTACTTC	TRBV19	few	TRBJ2-7	16	TRBD2
CASSLISGMRNYGYTF	TGTGCCAGCAGCTTGATATCAGGGATGAGGAACTATGGCTACACCTTC	TRBV5-6	-	TRBJ1-2	16	-
CAWSVHSGLAGSDQYF	TGTGCCTGGAGTGTCCATTCTGGACTAGCGGGTTCGGACCAGTACTTC	TRBV30	-	TRBJ2-7	16	TRBD2
CASSLVGGTGELFF	TGTGCCAGCAGCTTAGTGGGAGGTACCGGGGAGCTGTTTTTT	TRBV11-2	-	TRBJ2-2	14	-
CAWTGQGLSEAFF	TGTGCCTGGACGGGACAGGGACTGTCTGAAGCTTTCTTT	TRBV30	-	TRBJ1-1	13	TRBD1